The sequence of this T cell receptor (beta chain) was determined in a study of graft-versus-host responses after intestinal transplantation. Background on the study: Recipients got multivisceral, liver-intestinal, or isolated intestinal transplants. Anti-thymocyte globulin served as induction for all recipients, who then took tacrolimus and steroids for about three years.

Points from the study as a whole: Subjects displaying graft-donor T cell macrochimerism possessed elevated graft-versus-host to host-versus-graft clonal ratios inside allografts. GvH clones turned up in recipient marrow; some had shown up first in ileum or blood.

Of note for this clone: Its target is unknown.

The repertoire was sequenced with immunoSEQ multiplex PCR; TCRdb's copy has only in-frame clones and lacks some. The sample records about 88,000 clones, 80% to 95% being singletons. The V gene's germline CDR1 is ENHRY and CDR2 SYGVKD. This CDR3 has 17 amino acids. V trimming: 4 bases; J trimming: 2 bases; junction bases outside the gene matches: 9. The chain carries TRBV10-3 and TRBJ2-3; 10 bases agree with TRBD2. Source: unstimulated CD4+ T cells sorted from spleen or lymph node cells, taken before intestinal transplant. The sequence derives from a human donor who received an intestinal transplant. The CDR3 DNA reads TGTGCCATCAGTGGGGGGGGTAGCGGGAGGCCCACAGATACGCAGTATTTT. Translation gives CAISGGGSGRPTDTQYF.